Listed below are T cell receptor beta chains from one sample, sequenced in a study of Ad26.COV2.S vaccination and SARS-CoV-2 variants. Generated by immunoSEQ multiplex PCR, the TCRdb table keeps only in-frame clones and is missing some. The table lists about 260,000 clones, around nine tenths of them singletons. Sequencing was performed on peripheral blood, taken in a trial of Ad26.COV2.S vaccine versus placebo. These receptors were taken from a person aged 18-65 years who received the Ad26.COV2.S COVID-19 vaccine or a placebo. CDR3s include the opening cysteine and the closing phenylalanine or tryptophan. Fields, in order: D gene, J gene, V gene, CDR3 protein. D genes are given only for firm matches.

D gene: NA
J gene: TRBJ1-6
V gene: TRBV4-3
CDR3 protein: CASSQDRTGNRGSPLHF

D gene: NA
J gene: TRBJ2-2
V gene: TRBV18
CDR3 protein: CASSSYRNTGELFF

D gene: NA
J gene: TRBJ1-2
V gene: TRBV5-6
CDR3 protein: CASSEMSISYTF

D gene: NA
J gene: TRBJ1-4
V gene: TRBV18
CDR3 protein: CASSQTVGLDEKLFF

D gene: TRBD1
J gene: TRBJ2-6
V gene: TRBV25-1
CDR3 protein: CASSESPGGAGANVLTF

D gene: TRBD2
J gene: TRBJ2-5
V gene: TRBV4-3
CDR3 protein: CASSQGGSGRETQYF

D gene: TRBD1
J gene: TRBJ1-4
V gene: TRBV18
CDR3 protein: CASSPGTGLEEKLFF

D gene: TRBD1
J gene: TRBJ1-2
V gene: TRBV5-5
CDR3 protein: CASSFGDRTNYGYTF

D gene: NA
J gene: TRBJ2-5
V gene: TRBV19
CDR3 protein: CASRSGQALQETQYF

D gene: NA
J gene: TRBJ1-2
V gene: TRBV4-1
CDR3 protein: CASSHPSQGRHGYTF

D gene: NA
J gene: TRBJ1-5
V gene: TRBV18
CDR3 protein: CASSPGQQPQHF

D gene: NA
J gene: TRBJ2-2
V gene: TRBV19
CDR3 protein: CASRSGWSTGELFF

D gene: NA
J gene: TRBJ1-2
V gene: TRBV7-9
CDR3 protein: CASSLGTIGYTF

D gene: TRBD1
J gene: TRBJ2-5
V gene: TRBV5-1
CDR3 protein: CASSPRTGVGETQYF

D gene: NA
J gene: TRBJ1-5
V gene: TRBV19
CDR3 protein: CASSRVVFYSPQHF

D gene: TRBD2
J gene: TRBJ2-2
V gene: TRBV11-2
CDR3 protein: CASSHIAGGTGELFF

D gene: NA
J gene: TRBJ1-4
V gene: TRBV4-1
CDR3 protein: CASTSPSNEKLFF

D gene: NA
J gene: TRBJ1-2
V gene: TRBV12-3/TRBV12-4
CDR3 protein: CASSDTGVGYTF

D gene: TRBD1
J gene: TRBJ1-4
V gene: TRBV19
CDR3 protein: CASSIGDRGNEKLFF

D gene: NA
J gene: TRBJ1-6
V gene: TRBV5-6
CDR3 protein: CASSLGGESSYNSPLHF

D gene: NA
J gene: TRBJ1-2
V gene: TRBV7-9
CDR3 protein: CASTPGRTEAGYTF

D gene: NA
J gene: TRBJ1-5
V gene: TRBV7-2
CDR3 protein: CASSSMGGNQPQHF

D gene: TRBD1
J gene: TRBJ1-5
V gene: TRBV19
CDR3 protein: CASSGRGPSNQPQHF

D gene: NA
J gene: TRBJ2-5
V gene: TRBV7-9
CDR3 protein: CASSLPIGGTEQETQYF

D gene: NA
J gene: TRBJ2-2
V gene: TRBV14
CDR3 protein: CASSQEARRTGELFF

D gene: TRBD1
J gene: TRBJ1-4
V gene: TRBV19
CDR3 protein: CASHPRDSNEKLFF